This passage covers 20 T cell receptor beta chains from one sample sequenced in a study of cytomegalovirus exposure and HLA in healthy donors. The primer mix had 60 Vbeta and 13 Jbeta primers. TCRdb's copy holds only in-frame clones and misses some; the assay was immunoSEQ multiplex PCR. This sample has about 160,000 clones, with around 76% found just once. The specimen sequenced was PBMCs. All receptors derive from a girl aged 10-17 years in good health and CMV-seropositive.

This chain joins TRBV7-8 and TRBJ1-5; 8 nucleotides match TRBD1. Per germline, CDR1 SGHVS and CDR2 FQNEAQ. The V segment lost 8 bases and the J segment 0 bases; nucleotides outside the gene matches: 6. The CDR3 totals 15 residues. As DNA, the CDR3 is TGTGCCAGCGGTCAGGGGGCCATTAGCAATCAGCCCCAGCATTTT. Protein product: CASGQGAISNQPQHF.

CDR3 DNA: TGTGCCAGCAGCTTAGGGCCAGGGGGGATAGGTACTGAAGCTTTCTTT. Translation gives CASSLGPGGIGTEAFF. This sequence joins TRBV7-6 and TRBJ1-1, with TRBD1 matching over 7 bases. With V trimmed by 1 base and J by 5 bases, 10 bases remained unmatched. The germline V gene encodes CDR1 SGHVS and CDR2 FNYEAQ. This CDR3 spans 16 amino acids.

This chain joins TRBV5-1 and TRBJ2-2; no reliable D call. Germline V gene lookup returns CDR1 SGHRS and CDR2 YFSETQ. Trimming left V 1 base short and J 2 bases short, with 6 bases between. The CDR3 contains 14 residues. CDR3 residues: CASSLRENTGELFF. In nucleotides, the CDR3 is TGCGCCAGCAGCTTGAGAGAAAACACCGGGGAGCTGTTTTTT.

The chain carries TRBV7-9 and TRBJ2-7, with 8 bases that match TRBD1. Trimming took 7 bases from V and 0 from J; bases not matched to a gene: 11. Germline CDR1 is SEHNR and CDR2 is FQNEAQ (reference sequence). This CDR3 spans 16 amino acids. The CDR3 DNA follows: TGTGCCAGCACCTGGGTGACAGGGGCGCCCTCCTACGAGCAGTACTTC. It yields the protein CASTWVTGAPSYEQYF.

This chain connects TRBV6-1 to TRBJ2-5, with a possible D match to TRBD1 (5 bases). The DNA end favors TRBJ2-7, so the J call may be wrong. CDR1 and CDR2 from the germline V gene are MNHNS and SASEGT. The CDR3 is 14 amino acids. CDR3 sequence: CASSEQGGRYEQYF. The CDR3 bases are TGTGCCAGCAGTGAACAGGGCGGACGCTACGAGCAGTACTTC.

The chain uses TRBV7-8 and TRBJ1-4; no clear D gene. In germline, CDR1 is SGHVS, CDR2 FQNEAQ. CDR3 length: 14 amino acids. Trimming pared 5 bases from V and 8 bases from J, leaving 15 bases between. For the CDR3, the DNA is TGTGCCAGCAGCCCTAGGAGGAGCAACGAAAAACTGTTTTTT. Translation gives CASSPRRSNEKLFF. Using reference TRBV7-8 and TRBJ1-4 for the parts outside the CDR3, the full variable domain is GAGVSQSPRYKVAKRGQDVALRCDPISGHVSLFWYQQALGQGPEFLTYFQNEAQLDKSGLPSDRFFAERPEGSVSTLKIQRTQQEDSAVYLCASSPRRSNEKLFFGSGTQLSVL.

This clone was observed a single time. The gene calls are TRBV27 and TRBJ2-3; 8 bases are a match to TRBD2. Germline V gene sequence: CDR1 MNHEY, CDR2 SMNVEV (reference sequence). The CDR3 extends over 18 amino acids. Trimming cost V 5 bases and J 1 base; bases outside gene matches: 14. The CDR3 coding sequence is TGTGCCAGCAGTCCCTACCCTAATCGCGGGGGGCGCACAGATACGCAGTATTTT. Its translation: CASSPYPNRGGRTDTQYF.

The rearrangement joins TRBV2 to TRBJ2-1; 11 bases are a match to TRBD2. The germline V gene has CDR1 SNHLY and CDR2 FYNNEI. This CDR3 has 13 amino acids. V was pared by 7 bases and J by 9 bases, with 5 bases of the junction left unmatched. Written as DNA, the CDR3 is TGTGCCAGCACCAAAACTAGCGGGGGTGAGCAGTTCTTC. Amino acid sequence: CASTKTSGGEQFF.

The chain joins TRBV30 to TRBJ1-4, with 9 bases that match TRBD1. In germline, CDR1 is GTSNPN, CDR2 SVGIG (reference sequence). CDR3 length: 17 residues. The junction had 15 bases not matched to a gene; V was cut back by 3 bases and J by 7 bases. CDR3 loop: CAWSVSRGQGRGEKLFF. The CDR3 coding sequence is TGTGCCTGGAGCGTTAGTAGGGGACAGGGACGGGGTGAAAAACTGTTTTTT. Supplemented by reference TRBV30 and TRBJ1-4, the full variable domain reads SQTIHQWPATLVQPVGSPLSLECTVEGTSNPNLYWYRQAAGRGLQLLFYSVGIGQISSEVPQNLSASRPQDRQFILSSKKLLLSDSGFYLCAWSVSRGQGRGEKLFFGSGTQLSVL.

The chain's CDR3 is CASSVLGQGRNEQFF. CDR3 in DNA: TGTGCCAGCAGCGTCCTGGGACAGGGAAGGAATGAGCAGTTCTTC. This chain joins TRBV9 and TRBJ2-1; 9 bases line up with TRBD1. After removal of 2 bases from V and 7 bases from J, the junction contained 7 bases not matched to a gene. Germline assignment: CDR1 SGDLS and CDR2 YYNGEE. This CDR3 spans 15 amino acids.

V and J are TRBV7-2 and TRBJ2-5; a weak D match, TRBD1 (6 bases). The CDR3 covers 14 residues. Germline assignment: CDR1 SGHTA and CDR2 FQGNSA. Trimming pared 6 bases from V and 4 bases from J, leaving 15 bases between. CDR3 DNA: TGTGCCAGCAGGAGGAACCGAGGGGGAGAGACCCAGTACTTC. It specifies CASRRNRGGETQYF. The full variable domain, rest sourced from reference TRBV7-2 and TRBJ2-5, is GAGVSQSPSNKVTEKGKDVELRCDPISGHTALYWYRQSLGQGLEFLIYFQGNSAPDKSGLPSDRFSAERTGGSVSTLTIQRTQQEDSAVYLCASRRNRGGETQYFGPGTRLLVL.

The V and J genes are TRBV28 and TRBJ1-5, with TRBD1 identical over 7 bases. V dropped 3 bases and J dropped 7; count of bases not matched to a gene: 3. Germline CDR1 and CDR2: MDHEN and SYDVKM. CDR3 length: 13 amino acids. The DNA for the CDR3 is TGTGCCAGCAGTTTGACAGGGAGGCAGCCCCAGCATTTT. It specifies CASSLTGRQPQHF.

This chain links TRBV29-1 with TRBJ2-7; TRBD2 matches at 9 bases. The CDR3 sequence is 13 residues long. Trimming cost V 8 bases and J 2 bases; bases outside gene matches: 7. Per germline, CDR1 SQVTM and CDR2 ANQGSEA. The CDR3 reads CSYRASGTYEQYF. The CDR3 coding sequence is TGCAGCTACCGGGCTAGCGGGACCTACGAGCAGTACTTC.

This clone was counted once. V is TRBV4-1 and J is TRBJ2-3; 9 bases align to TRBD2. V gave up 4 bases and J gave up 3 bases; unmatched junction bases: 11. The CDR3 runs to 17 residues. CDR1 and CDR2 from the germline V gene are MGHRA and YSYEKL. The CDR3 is CASSRLAGVVLTDTQYF. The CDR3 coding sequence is TGCGCCAGCAGCCGATTAGCGGGAGTTGTTCTAACAGATACGCAGTATTTT.

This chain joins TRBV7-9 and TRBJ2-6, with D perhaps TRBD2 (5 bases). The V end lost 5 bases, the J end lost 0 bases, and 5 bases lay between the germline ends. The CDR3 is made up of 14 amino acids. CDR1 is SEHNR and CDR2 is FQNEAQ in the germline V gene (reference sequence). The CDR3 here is CASSGSSGANVLTF. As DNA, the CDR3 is TGTGCCAGCAGCGGGAGCTCTGGGGCCAACGTCCTGACTTTC. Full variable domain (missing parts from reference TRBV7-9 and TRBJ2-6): DTGVSQNPRHKITKRGQNVTFRCDPISEHNRLYWYRQTLGQGPEFLTYFQNEAQLEKSRLLSDRFSAERPKGSFSTLEIQRTEQGDSAMYLCASSGSSGANVLTFGAGSRLTVL.

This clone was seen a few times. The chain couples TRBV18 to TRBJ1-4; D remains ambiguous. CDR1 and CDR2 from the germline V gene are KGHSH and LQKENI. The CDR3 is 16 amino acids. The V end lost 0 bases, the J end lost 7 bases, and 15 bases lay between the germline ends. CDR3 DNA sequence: TGTGCCAGCTCACCACCGCTGGCAGTCCGGGGTGAAAAACTGTTTTTT. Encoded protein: CASSPPLAVRGEKLFF.

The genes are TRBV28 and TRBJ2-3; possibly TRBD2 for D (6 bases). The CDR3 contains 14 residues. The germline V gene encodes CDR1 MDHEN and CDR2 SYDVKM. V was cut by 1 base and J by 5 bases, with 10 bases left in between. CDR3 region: CASSLSGDRDTQYF. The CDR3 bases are TGTGCCAGCAGTTTATCGGGGGACCGAGATACGCAGTATTTT.

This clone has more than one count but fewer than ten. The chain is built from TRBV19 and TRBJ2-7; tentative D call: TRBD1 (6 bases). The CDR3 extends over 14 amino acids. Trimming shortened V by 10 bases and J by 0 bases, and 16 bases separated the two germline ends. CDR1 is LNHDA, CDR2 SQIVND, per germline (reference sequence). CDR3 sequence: CATRTAPSSYEQYF. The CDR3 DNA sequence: TGTGCCACTCGGACAGCGCCAAGCTCCTACGAGCAGTACTTC.

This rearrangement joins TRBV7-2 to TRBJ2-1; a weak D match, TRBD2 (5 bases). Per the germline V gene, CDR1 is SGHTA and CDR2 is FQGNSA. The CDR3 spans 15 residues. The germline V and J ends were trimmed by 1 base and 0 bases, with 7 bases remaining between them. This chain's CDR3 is CASSLGRGSYNEQFF. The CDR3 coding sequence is TGTGCCAGCAGCTTAGGACGGGGCTCCTACAATGAGCAGTTCTTC.

Here the CDR3 DNA reads TGTGCCAGTAGTATAGACTTGACAGGGGAAGACAATGAGCAGTTCTTC. It encodes CASSIDLTGEDNEQFF. This chain links TRBV19 with TRBJ2-1; 8 bases match TRBD1. The V and J ends lost 0 bases and 5 bases, in that order; junction bases with no gene match: 6. The length of the CDR3 is 16 residues. CDR1 LNHDA and CDR2 SQIVND come from the germline V gene (reference sequence).